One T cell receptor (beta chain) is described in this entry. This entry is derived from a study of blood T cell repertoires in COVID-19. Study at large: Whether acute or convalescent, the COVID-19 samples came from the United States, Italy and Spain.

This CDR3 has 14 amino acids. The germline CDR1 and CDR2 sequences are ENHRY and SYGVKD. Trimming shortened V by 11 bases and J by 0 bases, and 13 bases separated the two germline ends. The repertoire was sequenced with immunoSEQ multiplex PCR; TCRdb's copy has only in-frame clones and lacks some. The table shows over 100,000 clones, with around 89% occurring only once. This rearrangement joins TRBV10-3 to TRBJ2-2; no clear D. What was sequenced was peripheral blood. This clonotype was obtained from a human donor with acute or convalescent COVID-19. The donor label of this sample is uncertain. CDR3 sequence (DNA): TGTGCCTCAATTAAACAGCCGAACACCGGGGAGCTGTTTTTT. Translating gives CASIKQPNTGELFF.